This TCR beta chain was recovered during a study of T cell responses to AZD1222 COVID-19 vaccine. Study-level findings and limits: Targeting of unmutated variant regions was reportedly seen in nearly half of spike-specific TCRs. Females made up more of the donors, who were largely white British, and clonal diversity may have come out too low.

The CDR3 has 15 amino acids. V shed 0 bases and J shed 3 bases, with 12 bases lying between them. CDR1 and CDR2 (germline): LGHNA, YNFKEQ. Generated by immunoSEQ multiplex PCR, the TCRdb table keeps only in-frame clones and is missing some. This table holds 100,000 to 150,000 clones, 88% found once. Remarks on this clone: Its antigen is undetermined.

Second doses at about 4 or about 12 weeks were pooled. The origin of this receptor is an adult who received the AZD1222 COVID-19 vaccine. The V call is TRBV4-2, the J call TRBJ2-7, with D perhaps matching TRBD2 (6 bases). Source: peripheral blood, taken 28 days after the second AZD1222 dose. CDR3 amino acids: CASSQDVGRYYEQYF. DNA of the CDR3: TGTGCCAGCAGCCAAGATGTAGGGAGGTACTACGAGCAGTACTTC.